Following are 14 T cell receptor beta chains from one sample sequenced in a study of cytomegalovirus exposure and HLA in healthy donors. PCR employed 60 Vbeta and 13 Jbeta primers. Assay: immunoSEQ multiplex PCR; the TCRdb copy retains only in-frame clones and omits some. The table lists some 160,000 clones, roughly 78% of them singletons. Source material: PBMCs. The receptors were sampled from a woman between 40 and 55 years old in good health and CMV-seronegative.

The chain joins TRBV11-2 to TRBJ2-2; 10 bases are shared with TRBD2. Germline CDR1 SGHAT, CDR2 FQNNGV. The CDR3 has 16 amino acids. V lost 3 bases to trimming and J lost 7 bases; unmatched junction nucleotides: 8. The CDR3 bases are TGTGCCAGCAGCTTGTCAAGCGGGGGGGCGGTCGGGGAGCTGTTTTTT. Translating gives CASSLSSGGAVGELFF.

The chain links TRBV7-7 to TRBJ2-7; D is ambiguous. CDR1 SSHAT and CDR2 FNYEAQ come from the germline V gene (reference sequence). V was clipped by 5 bases and J by 3 bases, with 11 bases between them. CDR3 size: 13 residues. CDR3 in amino acids: CASSPDINYEQYF. The CDR3 DNA reads TGTGCCAGCAGCCCAGACATCAACTACGAGCAGTACTTC.

The V call is TRBV5-4, the J call TRBJ1-1, with 8 bases aligning to TRBD1. V shed 4 bases and J 4 bases; nucleotides not matched to a gene: 12. Germline values: CDR1 SGHNT, CDR2 YYREEE (reference sequence). This CDR3 is built from 16 residues. The chain's CDR3 is CASSGWAGGGGTEAFF. In DNA, the CDR3 is TGTGCCAGCAGCGGCTGGGCAGGGGGCGGTGGCACTGAAGCTTTCTTT.

The genes are TRBV10-3 and TRBJ1-1, with 8 bases fitting TRBD1. The germline gives CDR1 ENHRY, CDR2 SYGVKD. This CDR3 region has 13 residues. Trimming took 6 bases from V and 1 from J; bases not matched to a gene: 1. CDR3 residues: CAIRDRGNTEAFF. The CDR3 DNA is TGTGCCATCAGAGACAGGGGGAACACTGAAGCTTTCTTT.

The chain combines TRBV19 with TRBJ1-2; 10 bases map to TRBD1. This CDR3 contains 15 residues. Germline V gives CDR1 LNHDA, CDR2 SQIVND (reference sequence). Unmatched junction bases numbered 4, after V lost 5 bases and J lost 1 base. The CDR3 coding sequence is TGTGCCAGTAGTCGGGACAGGGGATTTAACTATGGCTACACCTTC. This codes for CASSRDRGFNYGYTF. Full variable domain (rest looked up from reference TRBV19 and TRBJ1-2): DGGITQSPKYLFRKEGQNVTLSCEQNLNHDAMYWYRQDPGQGLRLIYYSQIVNDFQKGDIAEGYSVSREKKESFPLTVTSAQKNPTAFYLCASSRDRGFNYGYTFGSGTRLTVV.

The genes are TRBV11-2 and TRBJ2-5; D perhaps matches TRBD2 (5 bases). CDR1 SGHAT and CDR2 FQNNGV come from the germline V gene. V gave up 1 base and J gave up 2 bases, with 8 bases separating them. This CDR3 contains 14 residues. CDR3 protein: CASSLGAVQETQYF. As DNA, the CDR3 is TGTGCCAGCAGCTTAGGAGCGGTTCAAGAGACCCAGTACTTC.

The count of this clone is one. The chain employs TRBV14 and TRBJ1-1, with D uncertain. Trimming removed 5 bases at V and 5 bases at J, with 15 bases between. This CDR3 has 14 residues. Germline V CDR1 and CDR2: SGHDN, FVKESK. The CDR3 DNA follows: TGTGCCAGCAGCGGACTCCGCGGGCAGACTGAAGCTTTCTTT. Amino acid sequence: CASSGLRGQTEAFF.

CDR3: CASSLEDRKAFF. The CDR3 DNA sequence: TGTGCCAGCAGCTTAGAGGACAGAAAAGCTTTCTTT. The rearrangement uses TRBV7-9 and TRBJ1-1, with a possible D match to TRBD1 (6 bases). V dropped 1 base and J dropped 9 bases, with 9 bases sitting between them. Germline-derived CDR1 and CDR2 are SEHNR and FQNEAQ (reference sequence). This CDR3 spans 12 amino acids. The full variable domain, with the rest looked up from reference TRBV7-9 and TRBJ1-1, is DTGVSQNPRHKITKRGQNVTFRCDPISEHNRLYWYRQTLGQGPEFLTYFQNEAQLEKSRLLSDRFSAERPKGSFSTLEIQRTEQGDSAMYLCASSLEDRKAFFGQGTRLTVV.

V is TRBV10-3 and J is TRBJ1-1; D not resolved. Trimming took off 0 bases at V and 4 bases at J, with 12 bases between the two ends. The CDR3 is 15 residues long. Germline loops: CDR1 ENHRY, CDR2 SYGVKD. This CDR3 is CAISESRRRITEAFF. CDR3 sequence (DNA): TGTGCCATCAGTGAGTCGCGGAGGCGGATCACTGAAGCTTTCTTT.

The rearrangement links TRBV18 to TRBJ1-5; D is unresolved. Germline V lookup: CDR1 KGHSH, CDR2 LQKENI. The CDR3 consists of 18 residues. The V and J ends lost 2 bases and 6 bases respectively, with 23 bases between them. CDR3 DNA sequence: TGTGCCAGCTCACCAAGGTCCCCTTCTATTACCCGCGGTCAGCCCCAGCATTTT. Its protein product is CASSPRSPSITRGQPQHF.

The J gene is TRBJ2-5, the V gene TRBV4-1; 14 nucleotides match TRBD2. CDR3 length: 16 amino acids. CDR1 and CDR2 from the germline V gene are MGHRA and YSYEKL. The ends lost 1 base at V and 5 bases at J; junction bases unmatched: 3. The CDR3, as DNA: TGCGCCAGCAGCCAAGGACTAGCGGGGGGGCTGGAGACCCAGTACTTC. This codes for CASSQGLAGGLETQYF.

The chain employs TRBV29-1 and TRBJ2-1; possibly TRBD2 for D (7 bases). The V end was cut by 6 bases, the J end by 10 bases, with 16 bases between. The CDR3 runs 12 residues. The germline V gene has CDR1 SQVTM and CDR2 ANQGSEA. Written as DNA, the CDR3 is TGCAGCGTCTCTACAGGGCGGGGGGAGCAGTTCTTC. Amino acids: CSVSTGRGEQFF.

This rearrangement joins TRBV20-1 to TRBJ1-1; no reliable D call. Germline V gene data show CDR1 as DFQATT and CDR2 as SNEGSKA (reference sequence). This CDR3 spans 11 amino acids. V gave up 0 bases and J gave up 11 bases, with 10 bases separating them. CDR3 sequence reads: CSARDRNMAFF. The CDR3, as DNA: TGCAGTGCTAGAGATCGTAATATGGCTTTCTTT.

This sequence joins TRBV5-1 and TRBJ2-2; 9 positions agree with TRBD2. The J segment lost 0 bases and the V segment lost 4 bases, leaving 25 bases of the junction unmatched. Per the germline V gene, CDR1 is SGHRS and CDR2 is YFSETQ. The CDR3 has 23 residues. CDR3 in amino acids: CASSGGGAQGNWDFPTNTGELFF. CDR3 DNA sequence: TGCGCCAGCAGCGGCGGGGGGGCACAGGGTAATTGGGACTTCCCGACGAACACCGGGGAGCTGTTTTTT.